What follows is one T cell receptor beta chain and its context. Its target is unknown. The sample originates from a study of T cell responses to AZD1222 COVID-19 vaccine. Some clones are missing from TCRdb's copy, which holds only in-frame ones; the method was immunoSEQ multiplex PCR. Of approximately 200,000 clones in the sample, over 70% were seen once. Findings and caveats of the study: Clonal diversity may have been underestimated, and the donors were mostly white British, with more females than males. Spike as a whole was targeted by vaccine-associated CD4 TCRs, dominant at 160-218 and 743-854. Spike-specific TCR breadth and depth both grew after two AZD1222 doses.

Trimming cost V 8 bases and J 6 bases; bases outside gene matches: 4. The length of the CDR3 is 12 residues. CDR1 is MNHEY, CDR2 SVGAGI, per germline. The input for sequencing was peripheral blood, taken on day 0 of MenACWY control vaccination. The rearrangement links TRBV6-5 to TRBJ2-7; TRBD2 matches at 10 bases. This receptor was identified in an adult in good health. Here the CDR3 reads CASGTSGAEQYF. The CDR3 DNA follows: TGTGCCAGCGGTACTAGCGGGGCCGAGCAGTACTTC.